A single sample gave rise to the 30 T cell receptor beta chains below, sequenced in a study of vaccination effects on CD4 cells after COVID-19. These receptors have no identified antigens. Data came from immunoSEQ multiplex PCR; TCRdb stores just in-frame clones and leaves some out. In the table there are approximately 26,000 clones, roughly 79% of which are singletons. Using viral peptide pools, the ViraFEST assay grew out antigen-specific CD4+ T cells prior to sequencing. With roughly 10 days of culture completed, CD4+ T cells were isolated. The vaccine given was either BNT162b2 or mRNA-1273, in two doses. The sample consisted of CD4+ T cells from PBMCs cultured with SARS-CoV-2 spike peptides, taken after COVID-19 vaccination. Receptors were obtained from a human donor who received a COVID-19 vaccine. Some clones in this sample may be carry-over from other donors' samples.

The V call is TRBV24-1, the J call TRBJ2-7; D is unresolved. CDR1 and CDR2 from the germline V gene are KGHDR and SFDVKD. The CDR3 consists of 14 residues. V dropped 9 bases and J dropped 9 bases, with 23 bases sitting between them. CDR3 in amino acids: CATCSLRAPKGQYV. CDR3 coding DNA: TGTGCCACCTGCTCCCTTCGTGCCCCGAAGGGGCAGTACGTC.

The CDR3 bases are TGTGCCACCAGCAGAACTACTAGCGGGGGTGGAGATACGCAGTATTTT. Its translation: CATSRTTSGGGDTQYF. The genes are TRBV15 and TRBJ2-3; 11 nucleotides match TRBD2. Germline assignment: CDR1 LNHNV and CDR2 YYDKDF (reference sequence). The CDR3 loop spans 16 amino acids. V trimming: 2 bases; J trimming: 5 bases; junction bases outside the gene matches: 6. The variable domain in full, completed from reference TRBV15 and TRBJ2-3, reads DAMVIQNPRYQVTQFGKPVTLSCSQTLNHNVMYWYQQKSSQAPKLLFHYYDKDFNNEADTPDNFQSRRPNTSFCFLDIRSPGLGDTAMYLCATSRTTSGGGDTQYFGPGTRLTVL.

This clone was seen a handful of times. The chain employs TRBV4-1 and TRBJ2-1; perhaps TRBD2 as D (5 bases). Trimming took off 0 bases at V and 4 bases at J, with 16 bases between the two ends. The CDR3 consists of 17 residues. Germline values: CDR1 MGHRA, CDR2 YSYEKL. This CDR3 reads CASSQELRRTLYNEQFF. CDR3 coding DNA: TGCGCCAGCAGCCAAGAACTGCGCAGGACTTTATACAATGAGCAGTTCTTC.

V is TRBV5-4 and J is TRBJ2-7; 9 nucleotides match TRBD2. Germline lookup yields CDR1 SGHNT and CDR2 YYREEE (reference sequence). The CDR3 has 17 residues. V dropped 1 base and J dropped 1; count of bases not matched to a gene: 9. The CDR3 bases are TGTGCCAGCAGCTTGTTTTCGGGCAGCGGGGGGTCCTACGAGCAGTACGTC. Protein product: CASSLFSGSGGSYEQYV.

This clone appeared once. The rearrangement joins TRBV30 to TRBJ2-2; D ambiguous. The CDR3 is 13 residues long. Germline V gene lookup returns CDR1 GTSNPN and CDR2 SVGIG (reference sequence). The germline V and J ends were trimmed by 4 bases and 6 bases, with 12 bases remaining between them. Here the CDR3 DNA reads TGTGCCTGGAACGGATTAGTCGCCGGGGAGCTGTTTTTT. It is translated as CAWNGLVAGELFF.

The chain has TRBV11-2 and TRBJ2-3, with TRBD1 matching over 7 bases. The CDR3 is 14 amino acids. Losses at the gene ends were 3 bases for V and 1 base for J; bases not matched to a gene: 1. Germline CDR1 is SGHAT and CDR2 is FQNNGV. CDR3 loop: CASSFTGGTDTQYF. CDR3 nucleotide sequence: TGTGCCAGCAGCTTTACAGGGGGCACAGATACGCAGTATTTT.

V is TRBV3-1 (or the pseudogene TRBV3-2) and J is TRBJ2-5; the match to TRBD2 covers 11 bases. The CDR3 sequence is 12 residues long. The V gene end was trimmed by 3 bases and the J gene end by 14 bases; junction bases not matched to a gene: 5. CDR1 is LGHDT, CDR2 YNNKEL, per germline (reference sequence). CDR3 loop: CASSHLAGGSYF. CDR3 nucleotides: TGTGCCAGCAGCCATCTAGCGGGGGGCTCATACTTC.

The chain couples TRBV24-1 to TRBJ2-5; possibly TRBD1 or TRBD2 for D (6 bases each). CDR3 length: 14 amino acids. CDR1 and CDR2 (germline): KGHDR, SFDVKD. The V end lost 9 bases, the J end lost 1 base, and 14 bases lay between the germline ends. The CDR3 nucleotides read TGTGCCACCGGGGGGACGGGGGCCCAAGAGACCCAGTACTTC. Translating it yields CATGGTGAQETQYF.

V usage is TRBV7-3 and J usage is TRBJ2-3, with 11 bases aligning to TRBD2. Germline CDR1 and CDR2: SGHTA and FQGTGA. The CDR3 has 17 amino acids. The junction had 12 bases not matched to a gene; V was cut back by 5 bases and J by 5 bases. CDR3 in DNA: TGTGCCAGCAGCCATCAGGGTAGCGGGGGGGCGATAGATACGCAGTATTTT. Translated: CASSHQGSGGAIDTQYF.

This clone ranks as medium-sized. The chain couples TRBV4-2 to TRBJ1-4, with D possibly being TRBD1 (6 bases). This CDR3 spans 16 amino acids. Germline V gives CDR1 LGHNA, CDR2 YNFKEQ. Deletions cut 3 bases from V and 4 bases from J, with 15 bases between. The CDR3 sequence is CASSQGTTGYNEKLFF. The CDR3 DNA sequence: TGTGCCAGCAGCCAGGGGACGACAGGCTATAATGAAAAACTGTTTTTT.

The gene calls are TRBV6-1 and TRBJ1-5; D is unclear. Per germline, CDR1 MNHNS and CDR2 SASEGT. This CDR3 contains 15 residues. V gave up 1 base and J gave up 7 bases, with 14 bases separating them. The CDR3 loop is CASSEGISNGQPQHF. In DNA, the CDR3 is TGTGCCAGCAGTGAAGGAATAAGTAATGGACAGCCCCAGCATTTT.

The J gene is TRBJ2-3, the V gene TRBV20-1; tentatively, D is TRBD1 (5 bases). The CDR3 runs 14 residues. Trimming pared 3 bases from V and 2 bases from J, leaving 12 bases between. The germline CDR1 and CDR2 sequences are DFQATT and SNEGSKA (reference sequence). In DNA, the CDR3 is TGCAGTGCTAGTCCGGCAGGGTACACAGATACGCAGTATTTT. Translated: CSASPAGYTDTQYF.

The rearrangement uses TRBV18 and TRBJ1-4; D is undetermined. The CDR3 totals 13 residues. Germline CDR1 is KGHSH and CDR2 is LQKENI. The germline V and J ends were trimmed by 2 bases and 8 bases, with 9 bases remaining between them. The CDR3 DNA reads TGTGCCAGCTCACCAGGGGTTCAGGAAAAACTGTTTTTT. Protein product: CASSPGVQEKLFF.

This chain joins TRBV3-1 (or the pseudogene TRBV3-2) and TRBJ2-3; the D is unclear. Trimming cost V 4 bases and J 2 bases, with 19 bases left between them. The germline V gene encodes CDR1 LGHDT and CDR2 YNNKEL (reference sequence). The CDR3 has 17 amino acids. This chain's CDR3 is CASSPRQVDQITDTQYF. CDR3 DNA: TGTGCCAGCAGCCCCCGGCAGGTGGACCAAATCACAGATACGCAGTATTTT.

The V and J genes are TRBV24-1 and TRBJ2-2; D call uncertain. The CDR3 is made up of 16 amino acids. Between the trimmed V and J ends, which lost 1 base and 2 bases, there was a span of 10 bases. Per the germline V gene, CDR1 is KGHDR and CDR2 is SFDVKD. CDR3 DNA: TGTGCCACCAGTGATTTCTCGACACGTAACACCGGGGAGCTGTTTTTT. It yields the protein CATSDFSTRNTGELFF.

The chain joins TRBV6-6 to TRBJ1-2; 11 nucleotides line up with TRBD1. This CDR3 has 13 amino acids. With V trimmed by 5 bases and J by 7 bases, 3 bases remained unmatched. CDR1 and CDR2 from the germline V gene are MNHNY and SVGAGI (reference sequence). CDR3 loop: CASSLGQGGGYTF. The CDR3 nucleotides read TGTGCCAGCAGTCTGGGACAGGGGGGTGGCTACACCTTC.

This rearrangement joins TRBV7-9 to TRBJ2-6; no definite D call. V shed 2 bases and J shed 2 bases, with 7 bases lying between them. This CDR3 contains 15 residues. In germline, CDR1 is SEHNR, CDR2 FQNEAQ (reference sequence). This CDR3 is CASSLYQAGANVLTF. The CDR3 nucleotides are TGTGCCAGCAGCTTATATCAGGCTGGGGCCAACGTCCTGACTTTC. Using reference TRBV7-9 and TRBJ2-6 for the parts outside the CDR3, the full variable domain is DTGVSQNPRHKITKRGQNVTFRCDPISEHNRLYWYRQTLGQGPEFLTYFQNEAQLEKSRLLSDRFSAERPKGSFSTLEIQRTEQGDSAMYLCASSLYQAGANVLTFGAGSRLTVL.

Only a few counts were recorded for this clone. The chain combines TRBV5-6 with TRBJ1-2, with D possibly being TRBD1 (5 bases). The CDR3 contains 14 residues. Germline V gene sequence: CDR1 SGHDT, CDR2 YYEEEE. V lost 4 bases, J lost 2 bases, and 12 bases lay in between. The CDR3, as DNA: TGTGCCAGCAGCCCTTTAGGGGCCAACTATGGCTACACCTTC. Translating gives CASSPLGANYGYTF.

This clone came up a few times. The V and J genes are TRBV7-3 and TRBJ2-6; possibly TRBD2 for D (5 bases). CDR1 is SGHTA and CDR2 is FQGTGA in the germline V gene. This CDR3 is 15 amino acids long. The V end lost 3 bases, the J end lost 2 bases, and 8 bases lay between the germline ends. The CDR3 protein is CASSFGVPGANVLTF. In DNA, the CDR3 is TGTGCCAGCAGCTTCGGGGTGCCTGGGGCCAACGTCCTGACTTTC.

The J gene is TRBJ1-3, the V gene TRBV27; the D is unclear. CDR1 and CDR2 from the germline V gene are MNHEY and SMNVEV (reference sequence). There are 13 residues in the CDR3. Trimming pared 3 bases from V and 2 bases from J, leaving 5 bases between. The DNA of the CDR3 is TGTGCCAGCAGTTTTACGGCTGGAAACACCATATATTTT. Residues: CASSFTAGNTIYF.

This chain connects TRBV4-3 to TRBJ2-3; the D gene is possibly TRBD2 (5 bases). CDR1 LGHNA and CDR2 YSLEER come from the germline V gene. Deletions cut 4 bases from V and 0 bases from J, with 14 bases between. The CDR3 runs 16 residues. CDR3 region: CASSRGLRTSTDTQYF. CDR3 DNA: TGCGCCAGCAGCCGCGGACTCCGAACTAGCACAGATACGCAGTATTTT.

This clone has a single count. V is TRBV19 and J is TRBJ2-1, with 10 positions matching TRBD1. Trimming took 6 bases from V and 7 from J; bases not matched to a gene: 18. Germline V gives CDR1 LNHDA, CDR2 SQIVND (reference sequence). There are 18 residues in the CDR3. In DNA, the CDR3 is TGTGCCAGTAGCGATTCTCTCCAGGGACAGGGGTTTATGAATGAGCAGTTCTTC. Amino acid sequence: CASSDSLQGQGFMNEQFF.

V is TRBV7-3 and J is TRBJ2-3; D might be TRBD1 (6 bases). The CDR3 consists of 15 residues. The germline CDR1 and CDR2 sequences are SGHTA and FQGTGA. V was trimmed by 4 bases and J by 0 bases, leaving 11 bases between them. CDR3 sequence reads: CASSSWTASTDTQYF. The CDR3 DNA follows: TGTGCCAGCAGCTCCTGGACAGCCAGCACAGATACGCAGTATTTT. Together with reference TRBV7-3 and TRBJ2-3, the CDR3 gives the full variable domain: GAGVSQTPSNKVTEKGKYVELRCDPISGHTALYWYRQSLGQGPEFLIYFQGTGAADDSGLPNDRFFAVRPEGSVSTLKIQRTERGDSAVYLCASSSWTASTDTQYFGPGTRLTVL.

CDR3 nucleotide sequence: TGTGCCAGCAGCTCACAGGGGGCAGAGACCCAGTACTTC. This gives the protein CASSSQGAETQYF. The rearrangement uses TRBV7-3 and TRBJ2-5, with 9 nucleotides matching TRBD1. Germline CDR1 SGHTA, CDR2 FQGTGA. V shed 4 bases and J 4 bases; nucleotides not matched to a gene: 1. The CDR3 is 13 residues long.

The genes are TRBV5-1 and TRBJ1-3; 8 bases are shared with TRBD1. Germline values: CDR1 SGHRS, CDR2 YFSETQ. This CDR3 contains 14 residues. Trimming took 5 bases from V and 3 from J; bases not matched to a gene: 4. Here the CDR3 DNA reads TGCGCCAGCAGGGACAGGGAAGGTGGAAACACCATATATTTT. This gives the protein CASRDREGGNTIYF.

This sequence joins TRBV5-1 and TRBJ1-1, with 8 bases lining up with TRBD1. Germline V gives CDR1 SGHRS, CDR2 YFSETQ. Trimming at V came to 2 bases and at J to 7 bases, leaving 7 bases not matched to a gene. This CDR3 has 14 amino acids. CDR3 sequence: CASSFDRGWGEAFF. In nucleotides, the CDR3 is TGCGCCAGCAGCTTCGACAGGGGTTGGGGTGAAGCTTTCTTT. Filled out from reference TRBV5-1 and TRBJ1-1, the complete variable domain reads KAGVTQTPRYLIKTRGQQVTLSCSPISGHRSVSWYQQTPGQGLQFLFEYFSETQRNKGNFPGRFSGRQFSNSRSEMNVSTLELGDSALYLCASSFDRGWGEAFFGQGTRLTVV.

The V and J genes are TRBV9 and TRBJ1-6; 8 bases agree with TRBD1. CDR1 and CDR2 (germline): SGDLS, YYNGEE. Trimming took 4 bases from V and 9 from J; bases not matched to a gene: 6. This CDR3 has 14 amino acids. The CDR3 is CASSRDRGGSPLHF. For the CDR3, the DNA is TGTGCCAGCAGCCGAGACAGGGGTGGTTCACCCCTCCACTTT.

The chain recombines TRBV19 with TRBJ1-2, with a possible D match to TRBD1 (5 bases). The CDR3 has 16 residues. With 5 bases removed from V and 1 base from J, the gap between germline ends came to 17 bases. Per germline, CDR1 LNHDA and CDR2 SQIVND (reference sequence). The CDR3 nucleotides are TGTGCCAGTAGTCCGACGGGGAGGGGACGTAACTATGGCTACACCTTC. Its protein is CASSPTGRGRNYGYTF.

The V gene is TRBV28, the J gene TRBJ2-6; D not certain. The CDR3 length is 14 residues. Germline CDR1 reads MDHEN; CDR2 reads SYDVKM. V lost 4 bases and J lost 4, with 8 bases in between. DNA for the CDR3: TGTGCCAGCAGTTCCCCGGGCGGGGCCAACGTCCTGACTTTC. Protein product: CASSSPGGANVLTF.

V is TRBV5-8 and J is TRBJ2-7, with D hard to call. Trimming left V 3 bases short and J 4 bases short, with 5 bases between. The CDR3 has 11 amino acids. Germline lookup yields CDR1 SGHTS and CDR2 YDEGEE. CDR3 sequence (DNA): TGTGCCAGCAGCTACCGATACGAGCAGTACGTC. Protein: CASSYRYEQYV.